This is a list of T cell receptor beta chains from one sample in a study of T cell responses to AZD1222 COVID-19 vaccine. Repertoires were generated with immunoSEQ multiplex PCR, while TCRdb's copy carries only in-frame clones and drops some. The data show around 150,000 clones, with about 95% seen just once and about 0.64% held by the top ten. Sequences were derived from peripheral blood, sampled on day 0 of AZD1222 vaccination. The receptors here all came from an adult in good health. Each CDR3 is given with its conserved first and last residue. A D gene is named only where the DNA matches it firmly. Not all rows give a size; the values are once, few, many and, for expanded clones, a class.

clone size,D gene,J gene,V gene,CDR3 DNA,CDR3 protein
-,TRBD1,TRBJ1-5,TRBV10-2,TGCGCCAGCAGTGAGGGGGGACACAGGGGTGGCAATCAGCCCCAGCATTTT,CASSEGGHRGGNQPQHF
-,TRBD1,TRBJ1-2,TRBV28,TGTGCCAGCAGGTGGGACAGGAGTTCTCATGGCTACACCTTC,CASRWDRSSHGYTF
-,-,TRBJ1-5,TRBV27,TGTGCCAGCAGATCCGGGACATGGGGTCAGCCCCAGCATTTT,CASRSGTWGQPQHF
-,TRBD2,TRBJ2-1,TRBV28,TGTGCCAGCAGCGGGACTAGCGGGCGTTACAATGAGCAGTTCTTC,CASSGTSGRYNEQFF
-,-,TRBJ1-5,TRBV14,TGTGCCAGCAGTCCCAGGGGTGGCAATCAGCCCCAGCATTTT,CASSPRGGNQPQHF
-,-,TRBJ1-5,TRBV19,TGTGCCAGTTACGGTGGGGATCAGCCCCAGCATTTT,CASYGGDQPQHF
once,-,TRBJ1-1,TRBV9,TGTGCCAGCAGCGTAGAGCCGAAGAACACTGAAGCTTTCTTT,CASSVEPKNTEAFF
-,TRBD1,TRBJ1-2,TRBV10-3,TGTGCCATCCGCCTCGGACAGGGCGGTGGCTACACCTTC,CAIRLGQGGGYTF
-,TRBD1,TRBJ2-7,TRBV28,TGTGCCAGCTTGGGGACAGGTAAATACGAGCAGTACTTC,CASLGTGKYEQYF
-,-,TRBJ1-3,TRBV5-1,TGCGCCAGCAGCTTAAGCGCCTCTGGAAACACCATATATTTT,CASSLSASGNTIYF
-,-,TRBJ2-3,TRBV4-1,TGCGCCAGCAGCCAAGACCCCACACGGGCTAAGAGCACAGATACGCAGTATTTT,CASSQDPTRAKSTDTQYF
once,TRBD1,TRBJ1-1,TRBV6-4,TGTGCCAGCAGATTGGACAGGTCGAACACTGAAGCTTTCTTT,CASRLDRSNTEAFF
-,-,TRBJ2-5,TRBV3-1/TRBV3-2,TGTGCCAGCAGCCAAGATCTCGGGTTTATGGAGACCCAGTACTTC,CASSQDLGFMETQYF
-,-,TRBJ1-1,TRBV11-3,TGTGCCAGCAGCCGCGGCCCCACTGAAGCTTTCTTT,CASSRGPTEAFF